This T cell receptor (beta chain) was sequenced during a study of shared clonotypes between healthy human individuals. Study-level information: Participating donors consisted of a couple of women and three men aged 18 to 49.

The CDR3 length is 14 residues. Germline assignment: CDR1 SGDLS and CDR2 YYNGEE. V was shortened by 0 bases and J by 7 bases, with 10 bases between the two germline ends. Study outcomes and limitations: Several donors shared roughly 5% of their naive CD4 clonotypes. Clonotypes not shared had lower generation probabilities than those common to all four donors.

The authors loaded roughly 200 ng DNA, 27,000 or so T cell genomes, into sorted-subset replicate PCRs. TCRdb's table, derived via immunoSEQ multiplex PCR, lists solely in-frame clones and lacks some. The data hold more than 2 million clones, with approximately 92% observed a single time. CD8 cells regarded as naive lacked CD45RO, were positively chosen for CCR7, and omitted terminally differentiated effector memory CD45RA+ cells. With respect to this clone: Its antigen is as yet unknown.

The sample taken for sequencing was naive CD8+ T cells from PBMCs. The chain recombines TRBV9 with TRBJ2-2; D remains ambiguous. The receptor was derived from a man aged 18 to 29 in good health. Some clones in this sample may be carry-over from other donors' samples. The CDR3 sequence: CASSVGRSSGELFF. The CDR3 coding sequence is TGTGCCAGCAGCGTAGGCAGAAGCAGCGGGGAGCTGTTTTTT. Full variable domain (outside the CDR3, taken from reference TRBV9 and TRBJ2-2): DSGVTQTPKHLITATGQRVTLRCSPRSGDLSVYWYQQSLDQGLQFLIQYYNGEERAKGNILERFSAQQFPDLHSELNLSSLELGDSALYFCASSVGRSSGELFFGEGSRLTVL.